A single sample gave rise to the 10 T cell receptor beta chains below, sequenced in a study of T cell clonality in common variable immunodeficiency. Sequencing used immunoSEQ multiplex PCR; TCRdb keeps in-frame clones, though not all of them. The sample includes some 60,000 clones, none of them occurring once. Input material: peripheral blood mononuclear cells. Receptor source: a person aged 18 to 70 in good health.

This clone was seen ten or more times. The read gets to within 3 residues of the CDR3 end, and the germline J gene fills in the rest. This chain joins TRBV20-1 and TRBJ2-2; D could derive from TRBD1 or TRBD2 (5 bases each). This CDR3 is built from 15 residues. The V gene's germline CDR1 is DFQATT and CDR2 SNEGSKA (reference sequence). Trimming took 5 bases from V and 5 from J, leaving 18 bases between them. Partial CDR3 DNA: TGCAGTGCTGCTGTGCAGGGTGGGAGAACCGGGGAG. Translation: CSAAVQGGRTGE. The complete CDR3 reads CSAAVQGGRTGELFF.

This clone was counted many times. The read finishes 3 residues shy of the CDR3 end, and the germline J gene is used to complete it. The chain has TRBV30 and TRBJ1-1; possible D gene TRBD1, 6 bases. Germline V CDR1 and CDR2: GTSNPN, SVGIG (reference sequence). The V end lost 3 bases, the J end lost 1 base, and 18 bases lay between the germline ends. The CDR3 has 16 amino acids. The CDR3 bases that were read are TGTGCCTGGAGGCCGTTTACCGGGACAACGAACACTGAA. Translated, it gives CAWRPFTGTTNTE. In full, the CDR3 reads CAWRPFTGTTNTEAFF.

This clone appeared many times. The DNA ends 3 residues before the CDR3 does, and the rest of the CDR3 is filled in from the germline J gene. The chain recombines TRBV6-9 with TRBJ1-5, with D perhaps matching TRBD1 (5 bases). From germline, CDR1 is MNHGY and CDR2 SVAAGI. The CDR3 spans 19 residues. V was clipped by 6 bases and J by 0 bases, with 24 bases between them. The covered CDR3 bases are TGTGCCAGCAGCAACCGGGAACGGAGGACAAGGTATAGCAATCAGCCC. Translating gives CASSNRERRTRYSNQP. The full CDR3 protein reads CASSNRERRTRYSNQPQHF.

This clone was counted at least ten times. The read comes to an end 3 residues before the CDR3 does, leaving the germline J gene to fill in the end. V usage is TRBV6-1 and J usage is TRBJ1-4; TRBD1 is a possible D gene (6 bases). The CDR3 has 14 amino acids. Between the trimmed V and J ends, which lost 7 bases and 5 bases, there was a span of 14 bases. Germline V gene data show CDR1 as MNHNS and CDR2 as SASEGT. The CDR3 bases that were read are TGTGCCAGCAATGAGGACAGATTAAATGAAAAA. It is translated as CASNEDRLNEK. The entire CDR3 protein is CASNEDRLNEKLFF.

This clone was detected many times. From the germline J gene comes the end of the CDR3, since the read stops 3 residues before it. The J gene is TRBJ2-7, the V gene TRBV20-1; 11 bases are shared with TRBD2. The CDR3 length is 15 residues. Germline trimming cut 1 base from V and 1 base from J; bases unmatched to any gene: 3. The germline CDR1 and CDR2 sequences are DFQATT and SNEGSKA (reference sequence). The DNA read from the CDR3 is TGCAGTGCTAGAGGAGGGACTAGCGGATCCTACGAG. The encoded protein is CSARGGTSGSYE. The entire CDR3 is CSARGGTSGSYEQYF.

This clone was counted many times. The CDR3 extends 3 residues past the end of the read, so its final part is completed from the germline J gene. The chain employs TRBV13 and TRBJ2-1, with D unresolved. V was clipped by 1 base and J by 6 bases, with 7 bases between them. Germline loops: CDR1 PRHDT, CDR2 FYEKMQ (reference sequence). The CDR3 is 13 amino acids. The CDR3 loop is CASSLEGINEQFF. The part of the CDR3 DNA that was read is TGTGCCAGCAGCTTAGAAGGCATCAATGAG.

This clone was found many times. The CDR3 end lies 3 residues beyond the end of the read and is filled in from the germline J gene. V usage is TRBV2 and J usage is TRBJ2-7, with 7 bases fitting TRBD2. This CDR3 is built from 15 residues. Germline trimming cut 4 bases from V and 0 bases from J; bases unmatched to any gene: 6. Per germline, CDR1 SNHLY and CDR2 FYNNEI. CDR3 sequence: CASSGLAVSSYEQYF. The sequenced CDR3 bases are TGTGCCAGCAGTGGCCTAGCGGTAAGCTCCTACGAG.

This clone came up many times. The sequenced part of the CDR3 DNA is TGTGCCAGCAGCTCCACAGGTATGAACACTGAA. Its protein is CASSSTGMNTE. The complete CDR3 sequence is CASSSTGMNTEAFF. V is TRBV13 and J is TRBJ1-1, with D possibly matching TRBD1 (5 bases). The CDR3 end is not reached by the read, which stops 3 residues before it; the germline J gene fills it in. V lost 4 bases and J 0 bases, leaving 9 bases between the germline ends. Germline V gene sequence: CDR1 PRHDT, CDR2 FYEKMQ (reference sequence). The CDR3 has 14 amino acids.

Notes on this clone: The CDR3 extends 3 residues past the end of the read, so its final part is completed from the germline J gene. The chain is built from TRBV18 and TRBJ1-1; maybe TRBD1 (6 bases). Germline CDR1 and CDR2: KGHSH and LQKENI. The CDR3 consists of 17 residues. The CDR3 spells CASSPTLGASHQETAFF. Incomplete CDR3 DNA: TGTGCCAGCTCACCGACGTTGGGGGCCTCACACCAAGAGACC. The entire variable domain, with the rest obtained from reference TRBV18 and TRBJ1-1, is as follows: NAGVMQNPRHLVRRRGQEARLRCSPMKGHSHVYWYRQLPEEGLKFMVYLQKENIIDESGMPKERFSAEFPKEGPSILRIQQVVRGDSAAYFCASSPTLGASHQETAFFGQGTRLTVV.

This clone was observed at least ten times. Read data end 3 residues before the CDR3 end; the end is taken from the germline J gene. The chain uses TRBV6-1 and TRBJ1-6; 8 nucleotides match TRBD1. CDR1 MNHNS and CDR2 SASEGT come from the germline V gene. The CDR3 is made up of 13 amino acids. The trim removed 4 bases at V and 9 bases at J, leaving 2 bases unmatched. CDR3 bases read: TGTGCCAGCAGTGTCACAGGGGGTTCACCC. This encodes CASSVTGGSP. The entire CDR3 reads CASSVTGGSPLHF.